Below are 5 T cell receptor beta chains sequenced from a single sample in a study of CXCR3-negative and CXCR3-positive naive CD8 T cells. With UMI labels, 5' RACE was used to prepare the TRB cDNA libraries. TCRdb re-called the 5' RACE reads, yielding one record per CDR3 amino acid sequence without DNA. The repertoire shows 90,000 to 95,000 distinct CDR3 sequences; the top ten hold 1.5% to 2%. Sequencing used naive CXCR3- CD8+ T cells from blood. Noted subset: CD45RO-CCR7+CD27+CD95- naive CD8+ T cells lacking CXCR3 (TNR3-). All receptors come from a human donor in good health. Some clones in this sample may be carry-over from other donors' samples.

The chain couples TRBV7-3 to TRBJ2-7; TCRdb's D gene call, TRBD1, goes unchecked for lack of DNA. Germline-derived CDR1 and CDR2 are SGHTA and FQGTGA. CDR3 length equals 15 residues. The CDR3 reads CASSLTGISSYEQYF.

The gene calls are TRBV6-2 or TRBV6-3 and TRBJ2-7; TCRdb designates TRBD1, a call that cannot be tested without DNA. Germline lookup yields CDR1 MNHEY and CDR2 SVGEGT. CDR3 length: 12 residues. The CDR3 is CASSYPGGEQYF.

This chain uses TRBV29-1 with TRBJ2-7; TCRdb outputs TRBD1, but without DNA this stays unchecked. CDR3 length equals 11 residues. CDR1 and CDR2 from the germline V gene are SQVTM and ANQGSEA. The CDR3 spells CSVGTGGEQYF.

The chain links TRBV6-5 to TRBJ2-7; TCRdb selects TRBD1, and the lack of DNA leaves this call unchecked. The CDR3 totals 13 residues. In germline, CDR1 is MNHEY, CDR2 SVGAGI. CDR3 loop: CASSYGDSYEQYF.

The genes are TRBV7-9 and TRBJ2-7; checking the TCRdb D call of TRBD1 is not possible without DNA. The CDR3 is 16 amino acids. The germline V gene has CDR1 SEHNR and CDR2 FQNEAQ (reference sequence). This CDR3 reads CASSLKVGQSTYEQYF.